Below are 5 T cell receptor beta chains sequenced from a single sample in a study of tumor-infiltrating lymphocytes in primary liver carcinoma. TCR beta cDNA came from around 500 ng total RNA, primed with a constant-region primer. Libraries of TCR beta came from three nested multiplex PCR rounds with slightly modified ARM-PCR. The first two PCR rounds used TRBV1-TRBV30 primers with a Cbeta primer, about 9 cycles each. In TCRdb, the multiplex PCR reads were re-called with MiXCR into one record per CDR3 protein. Counted here are about 120,000 distinct CDR3 sequences, approximately 71% occurring once; the ten biggest clones make up 8.1%. For each extraction, RNA and DNA were obtained together from approximately 20-30 mg of unsorted bulk tissue. The sample consisted of tumor-adjacent normal liver tissue. Receptors originate from a woman in her sixties or seventies with primary liver carcinoma and hepatitis B virus infection.

In this sample, this clonotype turned up once. A read error may explain this, as a much larger clone is one base away. The V gene is TRBV28, the J gene TRBJ2-1, with unresolved D. The CDR3 has 14 residues. CDR1 and CDR2 (germline): MDHEN, SYDVKM. The CDR3, as DNA: TGTGCCAGCAGTTTCTTTGCTAGTCACAATGAGCAGTCCTTC. This sequence encodes CASSFFASHNEQSF.

A note on this clonotype: A much larger clone lies one base from this, so it may be a read error. The chain links TRBV29-1 to TRBJ2-5, with D possibly being TRBD1 (5 bases). CDR3 size: 15 residues. Germline CDR1 and CDR2: SQVTM and ANQGSEA. Here the CDR3 reads CSAEDPWDQGKTQYF. The CDR3 nucleotides are TGCAGCGCTGAAGATCCTTGGGATCAGGGAAAGACCCAGTACTTC.

The J gene is TRBJ2-1, the V gene TRBV24-1; 9 bases line up with TRBD2. The germline V gene encodes CDR1 KGHDR and CDR2 SFDVKD. The CDR3 has 15 residues. V was clipped by 2 bases and J by 9 bases; unmatched bases: 7. The CDR3 sequence is CATSDCGRGGGEQFF. The CDR3 coding sequence is TGTGCCACCAGTGATTGTGGGCGGGGGGGCGGTGAGCAGTTCTTC.

This clonotype has ten or more counts. The gene calls are TRBV4-2 and TRBJ1-1, with D tentatively TRBD1 (5 bases). There are 15 residues in the CDR3. CDR1 is LGHNA and CDR2 is YNFKEQ in the germline V gene. V shed 2 bases and J shed 8 bases, with 18 bases lying between them. CDR3: CASSQSESGGTEAFF. CDR3 nucleotides: TGTGCCAGCAGCCAATCGGAGAGTGGGGGAACGGAAGCTTTCTTT.

On this clonotype itself: The conserved final phenylalanine or tryptophan is absent from the CDR3, which likely points to a read error. The rearrangement uses TRBV4-2 and TRBJ1-3; a possible D gene is TRBD1 (5 bases). Deletions cut 2 bases from V and 0 bases from J, with 11 bases between. The CDR3 covers 16 residues. The V gene's germline CDR1 is LGHNA and CDR2 YNFKEQ. The CDR3 region has the DNA TGTGCCAGCAGCCAATGTCAGGGCGGCTCTGGAAACACCATATATTCT. Its protein is CASSQCQGGSGNTIYS.